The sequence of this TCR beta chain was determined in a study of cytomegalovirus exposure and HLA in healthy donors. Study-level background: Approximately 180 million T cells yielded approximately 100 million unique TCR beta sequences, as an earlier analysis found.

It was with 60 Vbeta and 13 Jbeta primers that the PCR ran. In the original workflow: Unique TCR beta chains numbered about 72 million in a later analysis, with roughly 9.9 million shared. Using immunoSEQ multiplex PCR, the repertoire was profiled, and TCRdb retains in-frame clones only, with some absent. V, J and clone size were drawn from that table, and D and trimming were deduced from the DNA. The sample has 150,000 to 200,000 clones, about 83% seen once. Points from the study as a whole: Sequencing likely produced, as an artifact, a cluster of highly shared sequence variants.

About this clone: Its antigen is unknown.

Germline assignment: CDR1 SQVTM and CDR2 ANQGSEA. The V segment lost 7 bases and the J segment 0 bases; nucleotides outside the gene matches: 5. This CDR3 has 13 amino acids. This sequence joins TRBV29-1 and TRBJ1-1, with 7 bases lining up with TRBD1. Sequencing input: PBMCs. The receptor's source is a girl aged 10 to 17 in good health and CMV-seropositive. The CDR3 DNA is TGCAGCGGGGGACAGTCCATGAACACTGAAGCTTTCTTT. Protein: CSGGQSMNTEAFF.